A single TCR beta chain is shown here with its context. What it binds is unknown. The source of the sample is a study of cytotoxic CD8 clonotypes in ibrutinib-treated CLL. Study details: Samples yielded averages of 255,043 productive templates and around 99,000 productive rearrangements.

V lost 5 bases to trimming and J lost 4 bases, with 8 bases between them. Germline V gene lookup returns CDR1 KGHSH and CDR2 LQKENI. The CDR3 totals 13 residues. The study, taken as a whole, reports: Circulating CD8+ T-cell counts were tracked by baseline clonality, which exceeded that of age-matched healthy donors.

Assay used: immunoSEQ multiplex PCR; TCRdb lists only in-frame clones, some missing. Of 150,000 or so clones listed, 88% are singletons. This receptor was obtained from a human donor with chronic lymphocytic leukemia. The sample consisted of PBMCs, taken at disease progression, from a patient treated with ibrutinib. The chain combines TRBV18 with TRBJ2-2, with D perhaps TRBD1 (5 bases). CDR3 DNA sequence: TGTGCCAGCTCAATCACAGGCACCGGGGAGCTGTTTTTT. Translated: CASSITGTGELFF.